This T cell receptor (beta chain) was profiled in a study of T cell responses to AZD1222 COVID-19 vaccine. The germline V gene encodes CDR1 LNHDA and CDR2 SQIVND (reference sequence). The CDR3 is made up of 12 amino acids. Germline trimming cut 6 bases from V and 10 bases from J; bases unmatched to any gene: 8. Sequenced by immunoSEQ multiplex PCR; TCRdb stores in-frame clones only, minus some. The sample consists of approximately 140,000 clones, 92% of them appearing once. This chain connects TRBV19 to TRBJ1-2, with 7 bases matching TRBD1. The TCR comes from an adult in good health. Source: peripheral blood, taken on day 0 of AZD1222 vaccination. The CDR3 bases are TGTGCCAGTAGCCCTGACAGGGTCGTCTACACCTTC. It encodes CASSPDRVVYTF.